The 18 T cell receptor beta chains below were found in one sample sequenced in a study of T cell repertoires in cytomegalovirus infection. TCRdb independently ran MiXCR on the reads; one entry per CDR3 protein. This table has about 770,000 distinct CDR3 sequences, just under 30% appearing once. For these TCRs, the target antigens are not known. Specimen: cultured CD8+ T cells from PBMCs, collected from culture after CMV antigen stimulation. The receptors here all came from a human donor in good health (CMV status not recorded). Some clones in this sample may be carry-over from other donors' samples.

This chain connects TRBV20-1 to TRBJ1-1, with 8 bases that match TRBD1. V trimming: 2 bases; J trimming: 0 bases; junction bases outside the gene matches: 5. CDR1 DFQATT and CDR2 SNEGSKA come from the germline V gene (reference sequence). The CDR3 is 15 amino acids. Here the CDR3 DNA reads TGCAGTGCTAGAAGCAGGGGGCACGTGAACACTGAAGCTTTCTTT. Translating it yields CSARSRGHVNTEAFF.

This clonotype occurred a few times. The chain is built from TRBV6-5 and TRBJ2-2, with TRBD2 matching 8 bases. The CDR3 is 15 amino acids. CDR1 and CDR2 from the germline V gene are MNHEY and SVGAGI. The V and J ends lost 5 bases and 6 bases, in that order; junction bases with no gene match: 8. The CDR3 reads CASSVSGGPAGELFF. The CDR3 DNA sequence: TGTGCCAGCAGTGTCAGCGGGGGCCCAGCCGGGGAGCTGTTTTTT.

The gene calls are TRBV11-2 and TRBJ1-1; TRBD1 might be the D (6 bases). The V gene lost 4 bases and the J gene lost 3 bases, with 9 bases spanning the gap. From germline, CDR1 is SGHAT and CDR2 FQNNGV. CDR3 length: 13 amino acids. The CDR3, as DNA: TGTGCCAGCAGCTCAGGGGCAGACACTGAAGCTTTCTTT. This codes for CASSSGADTEAFF.

This clonotype showed up many times. J is TRBJ2-3 and V is TRBV7-2; no definite D call. This CDR3 has 19 residues. V lost 1 base to trimming and J lost 3 bases, with 23 bases between them. Germline loops: CDR1 SGHTA, CDR2 FQGNSA. CDR3 loop: CASSLDIRYNSLLTDTQYF. The CDR3 DNA is TGTGCCAGCAGCTTAGACATCCGATACAATAGCCTATTAACAGATACGCAGTATTTT. The complete variable domain, with remaining parts taken from reference TRBV7-2 and TRBJ2-3, reads GAGVSQSPSNKVTEKGKDVELRCDPISGHTALYWYRQSLGQGLEFLIYFQGNSAPDKSGLPSDRFSAERTGGSVSTLTIQRTQQEDSAVYLCASSLDIRYNSLLTDTQYFGPGTRLTVL.

In its sample, this clonotype was seen once. This chain links TRBV20-1 with TRBJ2-6, with 8 bases identical to TRBD2. Germline CDR1 is DFQATT and CDR2 is SNEGSKA (reference sequence). Trimming cost V 3 bases and J 0 bases; bases outside gene matches: 4. This CDR3 is 16 amino acids long. The CDR3 DNA reads as TGCAGTGCTAGGGCGGGGGGACTCTCTGGGGCCAACGTCCTGACTTTC. It encodes CSARAGGLSGANVLTF.

This clonotype was seen repeatedly, ten times or more. V and J are TRBV5-1 and TRBJ1-1, with TRBD1 matching over 10 bases. CDR3 size: 16 residues. Losses at the gene ends were 7 bases for V and 3 bases for J; bases not matched to a gene: 12. The germline V gene has CDR1 SGHRS and CDR2 YFSETQ. The CDR3 protein is CASHSGTGVWHTEAFF. The CDR3 nucleotides read TGCGCCAGCCATTCCGGGACAGGGGTTTGGCACACTGAAGCTTTCTTT.

This clonotype showed up just a few times. The chain has TRBV7-9 and TRBJ2-7; no firm D call. Per germline, CDR1 SEHNR and CDR2 FQNEAQ (reference sequence). V was pared by 3 bases and J by 3 bases, with 6 bases between. The CDR3 totals 12 residues. The CDR3 spells CASSLEIYEQYF. The CDR3, as DNA: TGTGCCAGCAGCTTGGAGATCTACGAGCAGTACTTC.

In its sample, this clonotype was seen a few times. V and J are TRBV7-8 and TRBJ2-1; TRBD2 aligns across 8 bases. The CDR3 extends over 18 amino acids. Germline V lookup: CDR1 SGHVS, CDR2 FQNEAQ. V was clipped by 5 bases and J by 1 base; unmatched bases: 13. CDR3 nucleotides: TGTGCCAGCAGCCTCGACTCGCGGGGGGCCGGTTCCTACAATGAGCAGTTCTTC. Protein: CASSLDSRGAGSYNEQFF.

This clonotype was detected many times. The chain is built from TRBV15 and TRBJ2-5; 9 bases match TRBD1. The ends lost 0 bases at V and 5 bases at J; junction bases unmatched: 10. CDR1 and CDR2 from the germline V gene are LNHNV and YYDKDF (reference sequence). This CDR3 is built from 17 residues. The CDR3 here is CATSRDGGQGVWETQYF. DNA of the CDR3: TGTGCCACCAGCAGAGATGGGGGACAGGGAGTTTGGGAGACCCAGTACTTC.

The chain has TRBV27 and TRBJ2-3; the D call may be TRBD1 or TRBD2 (5 bases each). The germline V and J ends were trimmed by 3 bases and 5 bases, with 12 bases remaining between them. This CDR3 has 14 amino acids. Germline V gene lookup returns CDR1 MNHEY and CDR2 SMNVEV (reference sequence). For the CDR3, the DNA is TGTGCCAGCAGTTTGGGACCGAACATAGATACGCAGTATTTT. Residues: CASSLGPNIDTQYF.

This clonotype turned up a few times. V usage is TRBV29-1 and J usage is TRBJ1-5; D may be TRBD1 (5 bases). Trimming removed 3 bases at V and 2 bases at J, with 17 bases between. Germline CDR1 and CDR2: SQVTM and ANQGSEA. This CDR3 comprises 16 residues. The CDR3 reads CSVDGFRDWGNQPQHF. CDR3 nucleotides: TGCAGCGTTGACGGTTTCAGGGACTGGGGCAATCAGCCCCAGCATTTT.

CDR3 amino acids: CASSFYPGPKSTHTGELFF. As DNA, the CDR3 is TGTGCCAGCAGTTTTTATCCCGGGCCTAAATCGACTCACACCGGGGAGCTGTTTTTT. This chain links TRBV2 with TRBJ2-2; D is uncertain. The CDR3 consists of 19 residues. The germline CDR1 and CDR2 sequences are SNHLY and FYNNEI. With 5 bases removed from V and 3 bases from J, the gap between germline ends came to 25 bases.

The chain has TRBV29-1 and TRBJ2-2; D gene unclear. The germline CDR1 and CDR2 sequences are SQVTM and ANQGSEA. V was clipped by 0 bases and J by 6 bases, with 5 bases between them. CDR3 size: 12 residues. This CDR3 reads CSVEDPAGELFF. In nucleotides, the CDR3 is TGCAGCGTTGAAGATCCGGCCGGGGAGCTGTTTTTT.

This clonotype was counted a few times. The chain uses TRBV5-4 and TRBJ2-1; 9 bases agree with TRBD2. Germline V gene sequence: CDR1 SGHNT, CDR2 YYREEE (reference sequence). The trim removed 4 bases at V and 1 base at J, leaving 6 bases unmatched. The CDR3 loop spans 16 amino acids. The CDR3 region is CASSDRGGASYNEQFF. The CDR3 DNA is TGTGCCAGCAGCGACCGCGGGGGGGCATCCTACAATGAGCAGTTCTTC.

This sequence joins TRBV19 and TRBJ2-3; 7 bases are shared with TRBD1. This CDR3 comprises 16 residues. CDR1 LNHDA and CDR2 SQIVND come from the germline V gene (reference sequence). V shed 4 bases, J shed 5 bases, and the junction held 12 bases outside the gene matches. CDR3 DNA sequence: TGTGCCAGTAGTAGCCGCCCTGACAGGGACGGAGATACGCAGTATTTT. Its translation is CASSSRPDRDGDTQYF.

V gene TRBV6-6 combines with J gene TRBJ1-6, with TRBD1 matching over 7 bases. Trimming at V came to 7 bases and at J to 9 bases, leaving 15 bases not matched to a gene. Germline V gene data show CDR1 as MNHNY and CDR2 as SVGAGI (reference sequence). The CDR3 sequence is 16 residues long. In DNA, the CDR3 is TGTGCCAGCATCGGCAGGGGGTTGGCGTATGGTTCACCCCTCCACTTT. It translates to CASIGRGLAYGSPLHF.

This clonotype has a handful of counts. The chain recombines TRBV28 with TRBJ1-5; D unresolved. CDR1 and CDR2 from the germline V gene are MDHEN and SYDVKM. Trimming pared 6 bases from V and 1 base from J, leaving 10 bases between. The CDR3 spans 14 residues. The CDR3 reads CASSGGLSNQPQHF. The DNA of the CDR3 is TGTGCCAGCAGCGGAGGACTGAGCAATCAGCCCCAGCATTTT.

This clonotype was recorded a few times. The chain joins TRBV12-5 to TRBJ1-2; TRBD1 aligns across 9 bases. The CDR3 spans 17 residues. The trim removed 4 bases at V and 6 bases at J, leaving 15 bases unmatched. Germline CDR1 and CDR2: LGHNT and FRNRAP. CDR3 loop: CASGWTIPDRGFDGYTF. In nucleotides, the CDR3 is TGTGCTAGTGGTTGGACCATCCCGGACAGGGGTTTTGATGGCTACACCTTC.